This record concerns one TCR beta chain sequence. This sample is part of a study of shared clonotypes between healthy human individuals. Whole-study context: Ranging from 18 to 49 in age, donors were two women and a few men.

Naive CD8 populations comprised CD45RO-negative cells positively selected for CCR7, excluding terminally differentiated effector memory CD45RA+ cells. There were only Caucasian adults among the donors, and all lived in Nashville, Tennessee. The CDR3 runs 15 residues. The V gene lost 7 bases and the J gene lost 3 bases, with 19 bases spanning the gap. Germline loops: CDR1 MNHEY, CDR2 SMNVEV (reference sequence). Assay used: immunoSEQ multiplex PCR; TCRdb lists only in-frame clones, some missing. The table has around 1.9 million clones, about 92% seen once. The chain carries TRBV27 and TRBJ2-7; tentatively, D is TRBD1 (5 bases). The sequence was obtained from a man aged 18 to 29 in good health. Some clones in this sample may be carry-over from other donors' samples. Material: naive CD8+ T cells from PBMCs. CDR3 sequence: CASTSVGAAFYEQYF. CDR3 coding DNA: TGTGCCAGCACCTCAGTAGGGGCCGCCTTCTACGAGCAGTACTTC.